The 24 T cell receptor beta chains reported below all come from one sample, sequenced in a study of T cell changes during pregnancy in multiple sclerosis. TCRdb's copy holds only in-frame clones and misses some; the assay was immunoSEQ multiplex PCR. Of 65,000 to 85,000 clones in the sample, about 94% were seen once. The sequencing here drew on peripheral blood, taken in the second trimester of pregnancy. Receptors were obtained from a female donor in good health, enrolled as a control in a pregnancy study.

The chain employs TRBV6-6 and TRBJ1-4, with TRBD1 identical over 8 bases. Trimming took 6 bases from V and 5 from J; bases not matched to a gene: 11. Looked up from germline, CDR1 is MNHNY and CDR2 is SVGAGI (reference sequence). The length of the CDR3 is 16 residues. CDR3 nucleotide sequence: TGTGCCAGCAGCTACGCTGGACAGGGACTGAATGAAAAACTGTTTTTT. This encodes CASSYAGQGLNEKLFF.

CDR3 nucleotides: TGTGCCAGCAGCTTAATACTAGCGGGAGAATCCAATGAGCAGTTCTTC. Translation gives CASSLILAGESNEQFF. J is TRBJ2-1 and V is TRBV7-9; 11 bases fit TRBD2. Germline lookup yields CDR1 SEHNR and CDR2 FQNEAQ (reference sequence). Trimming took 2 bases from V and 6 from J; bases not matched to a gene: 6. The CDR3 length is 16 residues. Full variable domain (rest looked up from reference TRBV7-9 and TRBJ2-1): DTGVSQNPRHKITKRGQNVTFRCDPISEHNRLYWYRQTLGQGPEFLTYFQNEAQLEKSRLLSDRFSAERPKGSFSTLEIQRTEQGDSAMYLCASSLILAGESNEQFFGPGTRLTVL.

The J gene is TRBJ2-5, the V gene TRBV5-5; D may be TRBD1 (6 bases). The germline V gene encodes CDR1 SGHKS and CDR2 YYEKEE (reference sequence). The CDR3 is 14 residues long. Trimming shortened V by 1 base and J by 4 bases, and 11 bases separated the two germline ends. The CDR3 spells CASSLLGAGETQYF. CDR3 coding DNA: TGTGCCAGCAGCTTGCTGGGGGCGGGAGAGACCCAGTACTTC.

The chain employs TRBV18 and TRBJ2-7; 9 bases map to TRBD1. Germline-derived CDR1 and CDR2 are KGHSH and LQKENI. V lost 6 bases to trimming and J lost 12 bases; unmatched junction nucleotides: 12. The CDR3 totals 13 residues. The CDR3 nucleotides are TGTGCCAGCTCGCCGTCCCGGGACAGGGATCCGTACTTC. Translating it yields CASSPSRDRDPYF.

This clone was seen once. The V and J genes are TRBV5-1 and TRBJ2-3; 11 bases map to TRBD2. CDR3 size: 19 residues. J gave up 0 bases and V 4 bases, and 13 bases lay outside the gene matches. The germline V gene encodes CDR1 SGHRS and CDR2 YFSETQ. The CDR3 loop is CASSAPPGTSGHSTDTQYF. The CDR3 DNA follows: TGCGCCAGCAGCGCCCCTCCCGGGACTAGCGGCCATAGCACAGATACGCAGTATTTT.

V gene TRBV11-2 combines with J gene TRBJ2-2; 10 nucleotides match TRBD1. The CDR3 spans 16 residues. Germline V gene data show CDR1 as SGHAT and CDR2 as FQNNGV. V lost 3 bases and J lost 5; bases outside the gene matches: 6. The DNA for the CDR3 is TGTGCCAGCAGCTTGAGGGACAGGGGTTATACCGGGGAGCTGTTTTTT. It encodes CASSLRDRGYTGELFF.

This chain joins TRBV20-1 and TRBJ1-4; TRBD1 aligns across 7 bases. The germline CDR1 and CDR2 sequences are DFQATT and SNEGSKA (reference sequence). The CDR3 is made up of 11 amino acids. V lost 4 bases and J lost 7; bases outside the gene matches: 0. CDR3 in amino acids: CSATGGEKLFF. DNA of the CDR3: TGCAGTGCTACAGGGGGTGAAAAACTGTTTTTT.

The chain couples TRBV13 to TRBJ2-7; the match to TRBD2 covers 7 bases. V shed 5 bases and J 3 bases; nucleotides not matched to a gene: 7. There are 14 residues in the CDR3. CDR1 and CDR2 from the germline V gene are PRHDT and FYEKMQ (reference sequence). The CDR3 sequence: CASSGGGGDYEQYF. CDR3 nucleotides: TGTGCCAGCAGCGGGGGGGGAGGGGACTACGAGCAGTACTTC.

The chain uses TRBV27 and TRBJ2-1, with TRBD2 matching 7 bases. Germline values: CDR1 MNHEY, CDR2 SMNVEV (reference sequence). Unmatched junction bases numbered 17, after V lost 5 bases and J lost 1 base. There are 19 residues in the CDR3. Here the CDR3 DNA reads TGTGCCAGCAGTGGCCTTGACTTGGTTGCGGGAGTGTCCTACAATGAGCAGTTCTTC. Its translation is CASSGLDLVAGVSYNEQFF.

The chain links TRBV7-9 to TRBJ2-7; tentatively, D is TRBD2 (6 bases). The CDR3 loop spans 15 amino acids. V lost 5 bases and J lost 0, with 14 bases in between. CDR1 and CDR2 from the germline V gene are SEHNR and FQNEAQ (reference sequence). The CDR3 protein is CASSPPEGYSYEQYF. The CDR3 DNA follows: TGTGCCAGCAGCCCCCCGGAGGGGTACTCCTACGAGCAGTACTTC.

V is TRBV2 and J is TRBJ2-1, with 7 bases fitting TRBD2. In germline, CDR1 is SNHLY, CDR2 FYNNEI. CDR3 length equals 15 residues. V shed 2 bases, J shed 6 bases, and the junction held 7 bases outside the gene matches. CDR3 amino acids: CASSEWAGEGNEQFF. The DNA of the CDR3 is TGTGCCAGCAGTGAATGGGCGGGAGAGGGCAATGAGCAGTTCTTC.

The chain carries TRBV9 and TRBJ2-7, with TRBD2 identical over 8 bases. The trim removed 4 bases at V and 3 bases at J, leaving 9 bases unmatched. Looked up from germline, CDR1 is SGDLS and CDR2 is YYNGEE. The CDR3 loop spans 15 amino acids. The CDR3 region is CASSPQSGGVYEQYF. In nucleotides, the CDR3 is TGTGCCAGCAGCCCCCAGTCCGGGGGGGTCTACGAGCAGTACTTC.

The V gene is TRBV6-7, the J gene TRBJ2-7, with TRBD1 identical over 7 bases. TRBV6-7 carries the ORF label, with uncertain function. V was clipped by 8 bases and J by 3 bases; unmatched bases: 10. The CDR3 is made up of 14 amino acids. This CDR3 reads CASPQRQGVYEQYF. CDR3 in DNA: TGTGCCAGCCCGCAAAGACAGGGAGTCTACGAGCAGTACTTC.

The V gene is TRBV5-8, the J gene TRBJ1-5; 8 bases fit TRBD1. This CDR3 contains 17 residues. V gave up 3 bases and J gave up 4 bases; unmatched junction bases: 12. CDR1 SGHTS and CDR2 YDEGEE come from the germline V gene. The CDR3 sequence is CASSSGQGAQANQPQHF. Written as DNA, the CDR3 is TGTGCCAGCAGCTCCGGGCAGGGGGCGCAGGCAAATCAGCCCCAGCATTTT.

V gene TRBV5-4 combines with J gene TRBJ2-3, with TRBD1 matching over 10 bases. The CDR3 is made up of 15 amino acids. V trimming: 2 bases; J trimming: 6 bases; junction bases outside the gene matches: 6. The germline gives CDR1 SGHNT, CDR2 YYREEE (reference sequence). CDR3 sequence reads: CASSFSGTGVDTQYF. The DNA for the CDR3 is TGTGCCAGCAGCTTCTCTGGGACAGGGGTGGATACGCAGTATTTT.

The gene calls are TRBV28 and TRBJ2-7, with 10 bases that match TRBD2. The ends lost 2 bases at V and 3 bases at J; junction bases unmatched: 4. The CDR3 loop spans 15 amino acids. From germline, CDR1 is MDHEN and CDR2 SYDVKM. The CDR3 region has the DNA TGTGCCAGCAGTTTAGTTAGCGGGAGGCTCTACGAGCAGTACTTC. It yields the protein CASSLVSGRLYEQYF.

The CDR3, as DNA: TGTGCCAGCAGCTTAAATGGCAGGGACACAGATACGCAGTATTTT. This translates into CASSLNGRDTDTQYF. The J gene is TRBJ2-3, the V gene TRBV11-3; possibly TRBD1 for D (5 bases). Trimming removed 2 bases from V and 2 bases from J, with 11 bases in between. The CDR3 contains 15 residues. Germline CDR1 is SGHNT and CDR2 is YENEEA.

The rearrangement uses TRBV2 and TRBJ2-1, with 8 positions matching TRBD2. Trimming at V came to 4 bases and at J to 7 bases, leaving 6 bases not matched to a gene. The CDR3 sequence is 14 residues long. The germline V gene has CDR1 SNHLY and CDR2 FYNNEI. CDR3: CASSGAGEANEQFF. For the CDR3, the DNA is TGTGCCAGCAGTGGAGCGGGAGAGGCGAATGAGCAGTTCTTC.

V usage is TRBV29-1 and J usage is TRBJ2-1, with TRBD2 matching 9 bases. This CDR3 has 19 amino acids. With 0 bases clipped from V and 0 bases from J, the junction kept 12 bases outside the gene matches. In germline, CDR1 is SQVTM, CDR2 ANQGSEA. The CDR3 reads CSVEDTPRGGGFSYNEQFF. CDR3 DNA: TGCAGCGTTGAAGATACCCCACGCGGGGGGGGTTTCTCCTACAATGAGCAGTTCTTC.

The chain employs TRBV10-3 and TRBJ2-7, with 9 bases that match TRBD1. Germline V gene lookup returns CDR1 ENHRY and CDR2 SYGVKD. Trimming removed 0 bases from V and 2 bases from J; junction bases left unmatched: 2. There are 15 residues in the CDR3. Here the CDR3 DNA reads TGTGCCATCAGTGAGTCGGGACAGGGTACCTACGAGCAGTACTTC. This translates into CAISESGQGTYEQYF.

Comment on this clone: Germline and junction disagree at one end, which may indicate a read error. The J gene is TRBJ2-1, the V gene TRBV29-1, with D possibly matching TRBD1 (5 bases). The CDR3 covers 12 residues. Germline values: CDR1 SQVTM, CDR2 ANQGSEA. The CDR3 protein is CSVDRERVIGVF. For the CDR3, the DNA is TGCAGCGTTGACAGGGAAAGGGTTATAGGGGTCTTC.

The chain links TRBV5-1 to TRBJ2-2; TRBD2 agrees at 9 bases. The CDR3 is 18 residues long. J lost 5 bases, V lost 2 bases, and 13 bases had no gene match. Germline V gene sequence: CDR1 SGHRS, CDR2 YFSETQ. The CDR3 spells CASSFRFSGRGQTGELFF. DNA of the CDR3: TGCGCCAGCAGCTTCCGGTTTAGCGGGAGAGGACAAACCGGGGAGCTGTTTTTT. The variable domain in full, with the rest retrieved from reference TRBV5-1 and TRBJ2-2, is KAGVTQTPRYLIKTRGQQVTLSCSPISGHRSVSWYQQTPGQGLQFLFEYFSETQRNKGNFPGRFSGRQFSNSRSEMNVSTLELGDSALYLCASSFRFSGRGQTGELFFGEGSRLTVL.

This clone was picked up one time. This chain links TRBV7-9 with TRBJ2-3; D may be TRBD2 (5 bases). The CDR3 extends over 15 amino acids. Germline V gene data show CDR1 as SEHNR and CDR2 as FQNEAQ (reference sequence). With 1 base removed from V and 0 bases from J, the gap between germline ends came to 8 bases. The DNA of the CDR3 is TGTGCCAGCAGCTTAGGGACTCCTAGCACAGATACGCAGTATTTT. It specifies CASSLGTPSTDTQYF. The whole variable domain, remainder taken from reference TRBV7-9 and TRBJ2-3, is DTGVSQNPRHKITKRGQNVTFRCDPISEHNRLYWYRQTLGQGPEFLTYFQNEAQLEKSRLLSDRFSAERPKGSFSTLEIQRTEQGDSAMYLCASSLGTPSTDTQYFGPGTRLTVL.

This clone was seen just once. The rearrangement uses TRBV11-2 and TRBJ2-7, with 8 bases matching TRBD2. The CDR3 has 15 amino acids. Trimming took 4 bases from V and 2 from J; bases not matched to a gene: 7. CDR1 and CDR2 from the germline V gene are SGHAT and FQNNGV. The CDR3 here is CASSWRPGGTYEQYF. In nucleotides, the CDR3 is TGTGCCAGCAGCTGGAGGCCGGGGGGGACCTACGAGCAGTACTTC.